This TCR beta chain stems from a study of Graves' ophthalmopathy and Graves' hyperthyroidism (dated by TCRdb to 2016 to 2019). With regard to the full study: Peripheral blood was collected at initial diagnosis, prior to any treatment. Following sample collection, hyperthyroidism patients were given methimazole at a starting dose of 30 mg daily, and ophthalmopathy patients were given high-dose intravenous methylprednisolone. For independent validation, a separate cohort was made up of around 18 hyperthyroidism patients plus 17 patients who later progressed from hyperthyroidism to ophthalmopathy. T-cell repertoires of thyroid tissue and blood were compared in several hyperthyroidism patients. The 100 or so discovery patients were randomly divided into training and test sets at a 7:3 ratio. In total, 135 blood samples were TCR-sequenced: 43 ophthalmopathy, around 75 hyperthyroidism and about 17 hyperthyroidism-to-ophthalmopathy patients. To explore V-J signatures that distinguish ophthalmopathy from hyperthyroidism, a discovery set of under 110 patients was enrolled, made up of 43 with ophthalmopathy and roughly 57 with stable hyperthyroidism. The study used signatures of the TCR beta repertoire to tell Graves' ophthalmopathy apart from Graves' hyperthyroidism and to predict which patients would progress to ophthalmopathy. Paper-wide results and their limitations: In validation, the model predicted ophthalmopathy progression with about 71% sensitivity and about 73% specificity; 12 predicted patients were CT-confirmed with GO in a median of approximately 6.5 months. The 13-signature model separated ophthalmopathy from stable hyperthyroidism with approximately 90% sensitivity and just under 84% specificity in cross-validation, and 80%/75% in the test set. Among expanded thyroid clonotypes with frequency above 0.001, most also showed up in blood, which suggests that blood repertoires may reflect the thyroid immune response. No statistical method was used to set the sample size in advance, and the investigators knew which group each participant was assigned to.

Ophthalmopathy patients were characterized by moderately to severely active disease, a Clinical Activity Score of at least 3, a NOSPECS grade of at least 4, and a disease duration under 3 months. Patients with other autoimmune diseases, uncontrolled infections, pregnancy or lactation were excluded from the study. Clinical symptoms, serum thyroxine, TRAb, thyroid ultrasound and orbital computed tomography formed the basis of the diagnosis. PBMCs were isolated from 10 ml of fresh peripheral blood by Ficoll-Paque density gradient centrifugation. Total RNA was extracted using Trizol reagent, and RNA quality was checked on an Agilent 2100 Bioanalyzer. For repertoire sequencing, TCR beta CDR3 regions were amplified from RNA transcripts. A first-round RT-PCR used HTBI primers with the Qiagen OneStep RT-PCR kit, followed by a second-round multiplex PCR, size selection and purification. The libraries underwent paired-end sequencing with 100 bp reads on an Illumina HiSeq2000. On the authors' methods: SOAPnuke was used to process the reads, throwing out any read that had adapters, had uncalled bases, had a mean Phred below 15, or lacked an exact constant-primer or identifier match. COPE v1.2.5 was used to merge high-quality paired reads. Unique nucleotide sequences were defined as clonotypes and aligned to IMGT TRB V, D and J references using MiTCR v1.1. The analysis was limited to V-J combinations with a frequency above 0.0001, which together covered 99% to 99.2% of the repertoires. A TCR clonal expansion and chaos score per V-J combination was defined as the ratio of F50 clonal expansion to chaos observed in the TCRdist matrix. Welch's t-statistics and random forest were used to reduce features to about a dozen V-J combinations, which were fed into a naive Bayes classifier. The similarity between thyroid and blood repertoires was quantified using the Morisita-Horn index. Using fastp trimming at Q25 and MiXCR clonotype assembly, TCRdb reanalyzed the public sequencing data and kept in-frame beta chains. A single entry per CDR3 protein holds the most common genes and DNA from its merged rows. TCRdb assigned the V and J calls; the authors' analysis was not used. This sample has 360,000 or so distinct CDR3 sequences in its table, and around 20% of those were observed once. Roughly 1.5% of the sample comes from the top ten.

CDR3 length: 17 amino acids, cysteine to phenylalanine. Only CDR3 DNA remains: 51 bases, in frame from the first base. CDR1 KGHSH and CDR2 LQKENI are derived from the germline V gene. V loses 5 bases of germline sequence and J loses 4 bases, and the interval between the two ends is 18 bases. Regarding this clonotype: Its target antigen remains unknown. No much larger clonotype is one base removed from it; base qualities were not supplied.

In this chain, TRBV18 is recombined with TRBJ1-6; D gene: possibly TRBD1, on 6 matching bases. Source material: peripheral blood. The source is a woman aged 18-35 years with Graves' ophthalmopathy. Donor details come from another sample of the same person, matched by shared clones. The encoded CDR3 is CASSFMSGDGYNSPLHF. The nucleotide sequence is TGTGCCAGCTCATTTATGTCAGGGGACGGATATAATTCACCCCTCCACTTT.